This TCR beta chain was sequenced for a study of blood T cell repertoires in COVID-19. With regard to this clone: The junction does not match germline at one end; this may be a read error.

Data came from immunoSEQ multiplex PCR; TCRdb stores just in-frame clones and leaves some out. This table holds about 180,000 clones, approximately 80% found once. The CDR3 length is 13 residues. CDR1 and CDR2 (germline): SSHAT, FNYEAQ (reference sequence). The chain uses TRBV7-7 and TRBJ2-1; the match to TRBD2 covers 7 bases. The sample taken for sequencing was peripheral blood. This receptor was taken from a human donor in a cohort sampled during active COVID-19. CDR3 protein: CASSRDRGDEQFF. CDR3 nucleotide sequence: TGTGCTAGCAGCCGCGACCGGGGGGATGAGCAGTTCTTC.